A selection of T cell receptor beta chains follows, all from one sample in a study of T cells in Graves' hyperthyroidism and ophthalmopathy. TCRdb itself ran the multiplex PCR reads through MiXCR, one entry per CDR3 protein. The data show 450,000 to 550,000 distinct CDR3 sequences, roughly 24% seen once. The sample was blood. The receptors shown here come from a woman in her twenties or thirties with Graves' ophthalmopathy. Both conserved end residues are part of each CDR3. The order of the fields is D gene, J gene, clone size, V gene, CDR3 protein, CDR3 DNA. A D gene is named only where the DNA matches it firmly. Clone size is shown for a subset of rows, as once, few, many or a class of expanded clone.

>-|TRBJ2-5|many|TRBV20-1
CSAPREETQYF
TGCAGTGCTCCCCGAGAAGAGACCCAGTACTTC
>-|TRBJ1-1|many|TRBV5-5
CASSLASQERAFF
TGTGCCAGCAGCTTGGCCTCGCAGGAGCGAGCTTTCTTT
>-|TRBJ2-7|-|TRBV5-1
CASSSVDLRYEQYF
TGCGCCAGCAGCTCTGTGGACCTCCGGTACGAGCAGTACTTC
>-|TRBJ2-7|many|TRBV30
CAWSVGGGGPYEQYF
TGTGCCTGGAGTGTAGGTGGAGGGGGACCCTACGAGCAGTACTTC
>-|TRBJ2-2|-|TRBV20-1
CSARWGAVTTGELFF
TGCAGTGCTAGGTGGGGGGCAGTCACCACCGGGGAGCTGTTTTTT
>-|TRBJ1-5|many|TRBV7-2
CASSLVGPQHF
TGTGCCAGCAGCTTAGTGGGCCCCCAGCATTTT
>-|TRBJ2-7|many|TRBV27
CASSLSPQPATYEQYF
TGTGCCAGCAGTTTATCTCCCCAGCCGGCGACCTACGAGCAGTACTTC
>TRBD1|TRBJ2-2|many|TRBV12-3/TRBV12-4
CASSHDRGPGELFF
TGTGCCAGCAGCCATGACAGGGGGCCCGGGGAGCTGTTTTTT
>TRBD1|TRBJ2-2|few|TRBV6-1
CASRIGGANTGELFF
TGTGCCAGTAGAATAGGGGGCGCGAACACCGGGGAGCTGTTTTTT
>-|TRBJ1-1|many|TRBV6-5
CASSRFNMNTEAFF
TGTGCCAGCAGCCGATTTAACATGAACACTGAAGCTTTCTTT
>-|TRBJ1-5|-|TRBV2
CASSRDGGYSNQPQHF
TGTGCCAGCTCCCGGGACGGGGGATATAGCAATCAGCCCCAGCATTTT
>-|TRBJ1-2|-|TRBV27
CASERGQGGYTF
TGTGCCAGTGAACGAGGGCAGGGTGGCTACACCTTC
>-|TRBJ2-7|-|TRBV7-2
CASSSPRRRFYEQYF
TGTGCCAGCAGCTCTCCCCGAAGAAGGTTCTACGAGCAGTACTTC
>-|TRBJ2-2|many|TRBV14
CASSQSGELFF
TGTGCCAGCAGCCAATCCGGGGAGCTGTTTTTT
>-|TRBJ2-5|-|TRBV20-1
CSAGGAAQYF
TGCAGTGCTGGGGGGGCGGCCCAGTACTTC
>-|TRBJ1-1|-|TRBV7-9
CASSLYTRTEAFF
TGTGCCAGCAGCTTATATACAAGAACTGAAGCTTTCTTT
>TRBD1|TRBJ1-1|many|TRBV27
CASSGQFETEAFF
TGTGCCAGTTCGGGACAGTTCGAGACTGAAGCTTTCTTT
>TRBD1|TRBJ1-1|few|TRBV20-1
CSVPGQGNTEAFF
TGCAGTGTCCCTGGACAGGGAAACACTGAAGCTTTCTTT
>-|TRBJ1-2|few|TRBV20-1
CSASKGPGGYTF
TGCAGTGCTAGTAAGGGGCCGGGTGGCTACACCTTC
>-|TRBJ2-7|many|TRBV6-1
CASSAILSYEQYF
TGTGCCAGCAGTGCGATACTCTCCTACGAGCAGTACTTC
>TRBD1|TRBJ1-1|-|TRBV7-2
CASSSYRGPTEAFF
TGTGCCAGCAGCTCATACAGGGGGCCAACTGAAGCTTTCTTT
>-|TRBJ1-5|many|TRBV30
CAWSGPQGNQPQHF
TGTGCCTGGAGTGGCCCTCAGGGAAATCAGCCCCAGCATTTT
>TRBD2|TRBJ2-5|-|TRBV9
CASSSTSGTQETQYF
TGTGCCAGCAGCTCGACTAGCGGGACACAAGAGACCCAGTACTTC
>-|TRBJ2-7|many|TRBV2
CASSDPWGSSYEQYF
TGTGCCAGCAGTGATCCCTGGGGGTCCTCCTACGAGCAGTACTTC
>-|TRBJ1-2|few|TRBV28
CASSLSSGSRGYTF
TGTGCCAGCAGTTTATCTTCGGGGTCGAGGGGCTACACCTTC
>-|TRBJ1-1|-|TRBV6-1
CASSTATPGTEAFF
TGTGCCAGCAGCACCGCGACCCCGGGTACTGAAGCTTTCTTT
>-|TRBJ1-1|many|TRBV6-5
CASSYRDTEAFF
TGTGCCAGCAGTTACAGGGACACTGAAGCTTTCTTT
>-|TRBJ2-2|many|TRBV7-8
CASRLVFTGELFF
TGTGCCAGCCGGTTAGTGTTCACCGGGGAGCTGTTTTTT
>-|TRBJ2-7|few|TRBV12-3/TRBV12-4
CASRGSQAYEQYF
TGTGCCAGCAGAGGGAGCCAGGCCTACGAGCAGTACTTC
>-|TRBJ2-2|many|TRBV6-5
CASSHATGARAGELFF
TGTGCCAGCAGTCACGCGACAGGAGCGCGAGCCGGGGAGCTGTTTTTT
>-|TRBJ1-2|-|TRBV7-9
CGIGRGNYGYTF
TGTGGGATTGGACGGGGTAACTATGGCTACACCTTC
>-|TRBJ2-5|few|TRBV24-1
CATSGWGERETQYF
TGTGCCACCAGTGGTTGGGGGGAGAGAGAGACCCAGTACTTC
>TRBD2|TRBJ2-2|many|TRBV28
CASRGPLTGTIHTGELFF
TGTGCCAGCAGAGGCCCCCTGACCGGGACTATACACACCGGGGAGCTGTTTTTT
>-|TRBJ1-5|many|TRBV6-1
CASSGAGPQHF
TGTGCCAGCAGTGGGGCAGGGCCCCAGCATTTT
>-|TRBJ1-2|many|TRBV7-6
CASSPGRFRERANYGYTF
TGTGCCAGCAGCCCAGGGAGGTTCAGGGAGCGAGCTAACTATGGCTACACCTTC
>-|TRBJ1-3|many|TRBV28
CASTLARVGNTIYF
TGTGCCAGCACCCTAGCGAGGGTCGGGAACACCATATATTTT
>TRBD1|TRBJ1-5|many|TRBV6-1
CASSEGDREIRPQHF
TGTGCCAGCAGTGAAGGGGACAGAGAGATCAGGCCCCAGCATTTT
>-|TRBJ1-1|many|TRBV29-1
CSVERAGMNTEAFF
TGCAGCGTTGAGAGGGCAGGCATGAACACTGAAGCTTTCTTT
>-|TRBJ2-5|once|TRBV30
CAWSGDRGVQETQYF
TGTGCCTGGAGCGGCGACCGGGGAGTCCAAGAGACCCAGTACTTC
>TRBD1|TRBJ1-1|-|TRBV3-1
CASSQEVPDRLLNTEAFF
TGTGCCAGCAGCCAAGAGGTTCCGGACAGGCTCTTGAACACTGAAGCTTTCTTT
>TRBD1|TRBJ1-5|many|TRBV4-1
CASSLSPEGAQPQHF
TGCGCCAGCAGCCTTAGTCCCGAGGGGGCTCAGCCCCAGCATTTT
>TRBD1|TRBJ2-7|once|TRBV4-3
CSSSHGQGGYEQYF
TGCTCCAGCAGCCATGGACAGGGGGGATACGAGCAGTACTTC
>-|TRBJ1-1|-|TRBV10-3
CAISESRGGYTEAFF
TGTGCCATCAGTGAGTCGCGCGGTGGGTACACTGAAGCTTTCTTT
>-|TRBJ1-1|many|TRBV12-3/TRBV12-4
CASTRTTEAFF
TGTGCCAGCACCAGAACCACTGAAGCTTTCTTT
>TRBD2|TRBJ2-5|once|TRBV7-6
CASRLTSGRLDWTQYF
TGTGCCAGCAGACTAACTAGCGGGAGGCTGGATTGGACCCAGTACTTC
>-|TRBJ1-1|many|TRBV28
CASSLAGSMNTEAFF
TGTGCCAGCAGTTTGGCAGGGAGTATGAACACTGAAGCTTTCTTT
>-|TRBJ2-7|few|TRBV7-9
CASSQAIYEQYF
TGTGCCAGCAGCCAGGCGATCTACGAGCAGTACTTC
>-|TRBJ2-7|-|TRBV28
CASRYIQEQYF
TGTGCCAGCCGCTACATACAGGAGCAGTACTTC
>-|TRBJ1-2|many|TRBV12-3/TRBV12-4
CASRGSTNYGYTF
TGTGCCAGCCGGGGGAGTACTAACTATGGCTACACCTTC
>-|TRBJ2-7|few|TRBV6-1
CASSESHTYEQYF
TGTGCCAGCAGTGAATCTCACACCTACGAGCAGTACTTC
>-|TRBJ1-1|-|TRBV5-1
CASSPSFALGTEAFF
TGCGCCAGCAGCCCCAGTTTTGCCCTGGGGACTGAAGCTTTCTTT
>-|TRBJ2-7|few|TRBV5-1
CASSWGQTGGSYEQYF
TGCGCCAGCAGCTGGGGCCAGACAGGTGGCTCCTACGAGCAGTACTTC
>TRBD1|TRBJ2-7|many|TRBV6-5
CASSYTTDRGYEQYF
TGTGCCAGCAGTTACACAACGGACAGGGGTTACGAGCAGTACTTC
>-|TRBJ1-2|-|TRBV12-3/TRBV12-4
CARGGPIYYGYTF
TGTGCCAGGGGGGGACCAATCTACTATGGCTACACCTTC
>TRBD1|TRBJ2-7|many|TRBV5-1
CASSLALGQMYEQYF
TGCGCCAGCAGCTTGGCCTTGGGACAGATGTACGAGCAGTACTTC
>-|TRBJ2-5|few|TRBV20-1
CSASEVNRETQYF
TGCAGTGCTAGCGAAGTAAACCGGGAGACCCAGTACTTC
>TRBD1|TRBJ1-5|few|TRBV30
CAWGTGENQPQHF
TGTGCCTGGGGGACAGGCGAGAATCAGCCCCAGCATTTT
>-|TRBJ2-7|many|TRBV12-3/TRBV12-4
CASSLPGTGTYEQYF
TGTGCCAGCAGTCTACCGGGGACGGGGACTTACGAGCAGTACTTC
>-|TRBJ1-2|many|TRBV6-5
CASRGEGNYGYTF
TGTGCCAGCAGAGGCGAAGGGAACTATGGCTACACCTTC
>-|TRBJ1-3|few|TRBV18
CASSLSRASGNTIYF
TGTGCCAGCTCACTTTCCAGGGCCTCTGGAAACACCATATATTTT